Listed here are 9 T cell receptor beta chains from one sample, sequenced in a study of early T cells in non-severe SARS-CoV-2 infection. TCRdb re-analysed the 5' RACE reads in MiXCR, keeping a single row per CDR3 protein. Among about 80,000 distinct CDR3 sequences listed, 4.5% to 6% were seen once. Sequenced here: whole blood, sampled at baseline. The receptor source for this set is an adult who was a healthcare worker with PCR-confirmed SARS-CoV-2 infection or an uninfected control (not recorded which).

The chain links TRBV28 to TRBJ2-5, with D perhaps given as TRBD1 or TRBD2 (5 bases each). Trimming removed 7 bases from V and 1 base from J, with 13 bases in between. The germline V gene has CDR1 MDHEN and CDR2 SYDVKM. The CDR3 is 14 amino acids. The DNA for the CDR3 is TGTGCCAGCAAGGGCAGAGGGGTCCAAGAGACCCAGTACTTC. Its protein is CASKGRGVQETQYF.

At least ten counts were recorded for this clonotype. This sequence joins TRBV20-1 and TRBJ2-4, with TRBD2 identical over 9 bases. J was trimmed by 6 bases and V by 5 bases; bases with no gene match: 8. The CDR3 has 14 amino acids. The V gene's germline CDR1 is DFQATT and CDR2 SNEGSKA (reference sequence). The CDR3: CSAPSGTSPNIQYF. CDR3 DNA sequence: TGCAGTGCTCCCTCCGGGACTAGCCCAAACATTCAGTACTTC.

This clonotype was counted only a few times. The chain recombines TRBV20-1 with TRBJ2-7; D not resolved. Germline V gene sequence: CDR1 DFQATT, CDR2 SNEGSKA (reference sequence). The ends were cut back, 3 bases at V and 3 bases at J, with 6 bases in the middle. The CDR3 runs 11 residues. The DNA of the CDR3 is TGCAGTGCTAGGATTAGCTACGAGCAGTACTTC. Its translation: CSARISYEQYF.

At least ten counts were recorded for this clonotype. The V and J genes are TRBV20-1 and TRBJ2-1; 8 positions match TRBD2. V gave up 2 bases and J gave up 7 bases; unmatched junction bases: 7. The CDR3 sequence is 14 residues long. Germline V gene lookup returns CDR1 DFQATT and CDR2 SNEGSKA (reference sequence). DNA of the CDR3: TGCAGTGCTAGACAGCGGGAGACGATAAATGAGCAGTTCTTC. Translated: CSARQRETINEQFF.

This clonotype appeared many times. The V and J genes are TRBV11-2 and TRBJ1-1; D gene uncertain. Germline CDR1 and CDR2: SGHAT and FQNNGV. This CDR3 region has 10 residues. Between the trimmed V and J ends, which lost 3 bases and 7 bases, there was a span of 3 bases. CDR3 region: CASSFNEAFF. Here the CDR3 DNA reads TGTGCCAGCAGCTTCAATGAAGCTTTCTTT. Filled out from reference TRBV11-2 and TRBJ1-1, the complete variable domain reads EAGVAQSPRYKIIEKRQSVAFWCNPISGHATLYWYQQILGQGPKLLIQFQNNGVVDDSQLPKDRFSAERLKGVDSTLKIQPAKLEDSAVYLCASSFNEAFFGQGTRLTVV.

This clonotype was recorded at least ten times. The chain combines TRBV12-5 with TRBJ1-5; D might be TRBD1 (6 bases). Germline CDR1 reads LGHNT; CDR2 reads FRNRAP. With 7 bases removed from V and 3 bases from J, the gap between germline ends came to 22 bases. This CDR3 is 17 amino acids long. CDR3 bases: TGTGCTAGTGCCTCGGACAGTCAGTTTGGGGACAATCAGCCCCAGCATTTT. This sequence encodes CASASDSQFGDNQPQHF.

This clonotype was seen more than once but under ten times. The CDR3 region has the DNA TGTGCCAGCAGCTTAACCCAGGGGGTGTACAATGAGCAGTTCTTC. Translating it yields CASSLTQGVYNEQFF. This chain joins TRBV7-3 and TRBJ2-1; 7 bases are a match to TRBD1. The CDR3 loop spans 15 amino acids. V lost 0 bases and J lost 4; bases outside the gene matches: 3. In germline, CDR1 is SGHTA, CDR2 FQGTGA. The variable domain in full, completed from reference TRBV7-3 and TRBJ2-1, reads GAGVSQTPSNKVTEKGKYVELRCDPISGHTALYWYRQSLGQGPEFLIYFQGTGAADDSGLPNDRFFAVRPEGSVSTLKIQRTERGDSAVYLCASSLTQGVYNEQFFGPGTRLTVL.

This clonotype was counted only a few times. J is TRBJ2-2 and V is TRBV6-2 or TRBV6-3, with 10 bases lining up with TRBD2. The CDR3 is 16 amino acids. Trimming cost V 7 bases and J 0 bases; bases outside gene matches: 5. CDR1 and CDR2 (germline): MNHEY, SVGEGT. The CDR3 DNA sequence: TGTGCCAGCAACCCGGGGACTAGCGCGAACACCGGGGAGCTGTTTTTT. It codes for CASNPGTSANTGELFF.

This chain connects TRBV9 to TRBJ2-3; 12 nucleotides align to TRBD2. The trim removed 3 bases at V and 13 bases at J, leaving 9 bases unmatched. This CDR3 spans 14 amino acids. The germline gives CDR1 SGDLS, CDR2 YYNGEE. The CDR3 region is CASSEPGLAGQKYF. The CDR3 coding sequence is TGTGCCAGCAGCGAGCCGGGACTAGCGGGCCAGAAGTATTTT. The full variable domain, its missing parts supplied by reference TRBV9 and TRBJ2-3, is DSGVTQTPKHLITATGQRVTLRCSPRSGDLSVYWYQQSLDQGLQFLIQYYNGEERAKGNILERFSAQQFPDLHSELNLSSLELGDSALYFCASSEPGLAGQKYFGPGTRLTVL.